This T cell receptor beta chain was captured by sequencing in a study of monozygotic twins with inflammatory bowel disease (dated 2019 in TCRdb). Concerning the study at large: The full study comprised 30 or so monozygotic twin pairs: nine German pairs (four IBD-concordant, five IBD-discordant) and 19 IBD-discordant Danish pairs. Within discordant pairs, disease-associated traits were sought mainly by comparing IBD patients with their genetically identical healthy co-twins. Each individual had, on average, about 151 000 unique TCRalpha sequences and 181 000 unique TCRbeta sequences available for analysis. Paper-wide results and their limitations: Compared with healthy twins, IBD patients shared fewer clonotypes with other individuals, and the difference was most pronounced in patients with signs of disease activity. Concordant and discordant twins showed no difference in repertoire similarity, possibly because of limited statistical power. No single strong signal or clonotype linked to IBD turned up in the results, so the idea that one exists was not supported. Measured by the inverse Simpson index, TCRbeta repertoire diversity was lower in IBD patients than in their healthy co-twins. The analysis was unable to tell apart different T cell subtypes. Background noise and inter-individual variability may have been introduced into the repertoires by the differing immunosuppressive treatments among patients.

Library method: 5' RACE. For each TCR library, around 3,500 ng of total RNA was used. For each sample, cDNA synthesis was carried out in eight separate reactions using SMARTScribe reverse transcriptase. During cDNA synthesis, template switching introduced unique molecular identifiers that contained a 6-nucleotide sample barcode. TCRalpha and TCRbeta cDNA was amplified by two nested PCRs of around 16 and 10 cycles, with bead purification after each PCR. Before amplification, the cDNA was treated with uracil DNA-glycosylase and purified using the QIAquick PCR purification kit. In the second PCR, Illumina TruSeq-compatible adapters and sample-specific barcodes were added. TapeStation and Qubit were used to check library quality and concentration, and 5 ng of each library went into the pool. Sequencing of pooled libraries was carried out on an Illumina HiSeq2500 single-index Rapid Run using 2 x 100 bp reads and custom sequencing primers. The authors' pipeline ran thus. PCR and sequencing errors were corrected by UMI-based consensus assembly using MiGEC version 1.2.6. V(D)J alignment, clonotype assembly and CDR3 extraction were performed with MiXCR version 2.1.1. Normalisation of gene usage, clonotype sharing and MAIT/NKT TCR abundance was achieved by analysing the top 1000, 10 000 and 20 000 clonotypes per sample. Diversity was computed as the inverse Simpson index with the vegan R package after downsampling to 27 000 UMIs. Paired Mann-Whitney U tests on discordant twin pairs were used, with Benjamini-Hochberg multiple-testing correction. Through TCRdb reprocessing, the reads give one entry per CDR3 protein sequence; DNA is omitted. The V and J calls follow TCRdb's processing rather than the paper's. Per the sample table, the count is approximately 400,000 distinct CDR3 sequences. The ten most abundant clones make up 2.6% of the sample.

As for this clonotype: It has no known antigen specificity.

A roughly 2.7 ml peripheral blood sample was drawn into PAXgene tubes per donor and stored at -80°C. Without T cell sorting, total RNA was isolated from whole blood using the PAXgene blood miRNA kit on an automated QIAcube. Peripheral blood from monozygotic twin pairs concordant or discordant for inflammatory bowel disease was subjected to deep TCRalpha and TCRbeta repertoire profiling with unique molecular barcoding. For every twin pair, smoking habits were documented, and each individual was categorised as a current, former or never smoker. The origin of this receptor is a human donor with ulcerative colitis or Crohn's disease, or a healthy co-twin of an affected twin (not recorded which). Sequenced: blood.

The CDR3 in this case is CASSLEFRRTSGARETQYF. The V gene is TRBV11-2 and the J gene is TRBJ2-5; TCRdb names TRBD2, which stays unverified in the absence of DNA. CDR1 and CDR2 are read off the germline V gene as SGHAT and FQNNGV. Taken from cysteine to phenylalanine, the CDR3 has 19 residues. No DNA is given.